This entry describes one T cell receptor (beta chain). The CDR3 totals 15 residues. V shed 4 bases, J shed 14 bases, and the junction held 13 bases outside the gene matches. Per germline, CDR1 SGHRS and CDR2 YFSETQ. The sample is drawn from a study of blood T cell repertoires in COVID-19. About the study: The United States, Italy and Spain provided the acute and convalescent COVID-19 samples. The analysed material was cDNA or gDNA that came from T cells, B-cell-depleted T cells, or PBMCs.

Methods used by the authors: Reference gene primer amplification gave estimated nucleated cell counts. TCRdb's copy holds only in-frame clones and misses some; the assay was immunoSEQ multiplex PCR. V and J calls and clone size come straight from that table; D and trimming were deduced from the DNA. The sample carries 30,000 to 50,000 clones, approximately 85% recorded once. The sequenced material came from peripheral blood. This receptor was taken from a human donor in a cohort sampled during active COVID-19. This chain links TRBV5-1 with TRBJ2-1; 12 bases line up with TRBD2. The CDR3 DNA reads TGCGCCAGCAGCAACTCTAGCGGGAGGGCTTTATACGAGTTCTTC. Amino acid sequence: CASSNSSGRALYEFF. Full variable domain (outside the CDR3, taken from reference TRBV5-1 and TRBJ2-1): KAGVTQTPRYLIKTRGQQVTLSCSPISGHRSVSWYQQTPGQGLQFLFEYFSETQRNKGNFPGRFSGRQFSNSRSEMNVSTLELGDSALYLCASSNSSGRALYEFFGPGTRLTVL.